Reported below is one T cell receptor (beta chain). Its target is unknown. Each CDR3 protein is one row after TCRdb ran MiXCR on the PCR reads. The table records about 630,000 distinct CDR3 sequences, about 25% of them present only once. J was trimmed by 3 bases and V by 7 bases; bases with no gene match: 17. The germline CDR1 and CDR2 sequences are SGHTA and FQGNSA. The CDR3 has 20 residues. Sorted inputs of 20,000 to 1,000,000 cells, with 10%, 30% or 50% RNA, yielded naive CD8 libraries. Sorting captured naive CD8 T cells as CD8+CD4-CCR7+CD45RA+. This specimen comes from a study of molecular identifiers for immune sequencing clone quantification. Overall study results and limits: Jurkat TCR RNA that was spiked in from one cell was reportedly detectable among one million naive cells.

This receptor was identified in a human donor in good health. Some libraries in this study had Jurkat cell RNA spiked in. Input material: naive CD8+ T cells from blood, with Jurkat cell RNA spiked in. Subset of the sample: FACS-sorted CD8+CD4-CCR7+CD45RA+ naive T cells. V usage is TRBV7-2 and J usage is TRBJ2-2; 13 nucleotides match TRBD2. DNA of the CDR3: TGTGCCAGCACCAGGACTAGCGGGAGCCTTTTTCAGTTTGACACCGGGGAGCTGTTTTTT. Translated: CASTRTSGSLFQFDTGELFF.